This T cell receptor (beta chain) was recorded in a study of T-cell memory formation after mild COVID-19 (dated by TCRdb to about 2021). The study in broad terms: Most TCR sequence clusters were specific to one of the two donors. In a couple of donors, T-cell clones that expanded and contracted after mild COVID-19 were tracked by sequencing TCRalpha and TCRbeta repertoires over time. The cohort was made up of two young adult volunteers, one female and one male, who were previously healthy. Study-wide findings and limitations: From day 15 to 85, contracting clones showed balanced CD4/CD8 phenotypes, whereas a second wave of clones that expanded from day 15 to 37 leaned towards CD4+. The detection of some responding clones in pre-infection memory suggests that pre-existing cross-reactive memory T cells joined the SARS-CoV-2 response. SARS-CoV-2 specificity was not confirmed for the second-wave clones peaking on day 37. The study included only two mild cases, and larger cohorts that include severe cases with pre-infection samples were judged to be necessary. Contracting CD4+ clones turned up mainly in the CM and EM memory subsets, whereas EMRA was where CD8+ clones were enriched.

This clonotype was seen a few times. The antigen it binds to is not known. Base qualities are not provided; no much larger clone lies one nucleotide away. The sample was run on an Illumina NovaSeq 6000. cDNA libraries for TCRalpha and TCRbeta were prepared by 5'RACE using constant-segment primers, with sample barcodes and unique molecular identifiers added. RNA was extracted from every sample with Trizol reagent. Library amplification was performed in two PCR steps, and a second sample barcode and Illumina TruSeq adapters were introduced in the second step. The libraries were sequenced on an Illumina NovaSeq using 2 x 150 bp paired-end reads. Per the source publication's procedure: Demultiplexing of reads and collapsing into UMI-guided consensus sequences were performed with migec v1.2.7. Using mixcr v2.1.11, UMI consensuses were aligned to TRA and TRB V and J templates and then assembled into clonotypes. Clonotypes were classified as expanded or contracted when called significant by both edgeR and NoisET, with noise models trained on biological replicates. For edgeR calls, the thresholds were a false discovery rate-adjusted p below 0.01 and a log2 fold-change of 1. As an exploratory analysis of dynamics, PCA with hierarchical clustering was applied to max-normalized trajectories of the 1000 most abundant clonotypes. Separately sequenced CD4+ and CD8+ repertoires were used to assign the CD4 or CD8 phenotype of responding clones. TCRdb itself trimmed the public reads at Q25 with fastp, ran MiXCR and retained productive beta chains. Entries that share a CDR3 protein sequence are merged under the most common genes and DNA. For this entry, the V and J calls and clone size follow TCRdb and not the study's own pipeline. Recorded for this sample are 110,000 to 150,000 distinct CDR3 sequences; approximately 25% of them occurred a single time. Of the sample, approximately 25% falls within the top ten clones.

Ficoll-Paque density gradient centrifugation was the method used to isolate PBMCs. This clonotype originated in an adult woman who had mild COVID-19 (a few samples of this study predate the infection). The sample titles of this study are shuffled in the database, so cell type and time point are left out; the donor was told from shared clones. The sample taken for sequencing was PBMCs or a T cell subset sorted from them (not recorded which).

The DNA sequence follows: TGCAGTGCTGCCGGGGAGCCAAGCCAGTACAATGAGCAGTTCTTC. This yields the protein CSAAGEPSQYNEQFF. The chain joins TRBV20-1 to TRBJ2-1; the best D guess is TRBD2, with 5 bases matching. Relative to germline, V is 5 bases shorter and J is 4 bases shorter, with 18 bases between their ends. From its cysteine to its phenylalanine, the CDR3 spans 15 amino acids. The retained sequence is limited to the CDR3, 45 bases, with the frame set at the first base. CDR1 and CDR2, per the germline V gene (reference sequence), are DFQATT and SNEGSKA.